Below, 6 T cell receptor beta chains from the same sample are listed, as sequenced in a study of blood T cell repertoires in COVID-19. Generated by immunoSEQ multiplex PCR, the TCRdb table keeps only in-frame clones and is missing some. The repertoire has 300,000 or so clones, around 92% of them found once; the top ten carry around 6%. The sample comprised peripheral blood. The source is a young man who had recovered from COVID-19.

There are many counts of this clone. The CDR3 loop reads CASRTGQGRLNTEAFF. For the CDR3, the DNA is TGTGCCAGCAGGACAGGACAGGGACGACTGAACACTGAAGCTTTCTTT. The rearrangement uses TRBV6-6 and TRBJ1-1; 8 bases match TRBD1. The CDR3 sequence is 16 residues long. Germline CDR1 and CDR2: MNHNY and SVGAGI (reference sequence). V shed 6 bases, J shed 0 bases, and the junction held 9 bases outside the gene matches.

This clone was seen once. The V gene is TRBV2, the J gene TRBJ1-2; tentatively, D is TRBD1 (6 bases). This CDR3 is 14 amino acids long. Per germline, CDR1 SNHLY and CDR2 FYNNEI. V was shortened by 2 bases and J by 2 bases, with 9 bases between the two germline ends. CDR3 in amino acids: CASSERGGNYGYTF. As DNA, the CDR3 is TGTGCCAGCAGTGAAAGGGGGGGGAACTATGGCTACACCTTC. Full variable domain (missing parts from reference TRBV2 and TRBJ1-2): EPEVTQTPSHQVTQMGQEVILRCVPISNHLYFYWYRQILGQKVEFLVSFYNNEISEKSEIFDDQFSVERPDGSNFTLKIRSTKLEDSAMYFCASSERGGNYGYTFGSGTRLTVV.

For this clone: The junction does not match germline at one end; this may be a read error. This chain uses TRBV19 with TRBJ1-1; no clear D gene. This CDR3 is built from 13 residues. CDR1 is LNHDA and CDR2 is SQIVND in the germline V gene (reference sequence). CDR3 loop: CASSSLMNAEAFF. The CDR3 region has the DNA TGTGCCAGTAGCTCCCTAATGAACGCTGAAGCTTTCTTT.

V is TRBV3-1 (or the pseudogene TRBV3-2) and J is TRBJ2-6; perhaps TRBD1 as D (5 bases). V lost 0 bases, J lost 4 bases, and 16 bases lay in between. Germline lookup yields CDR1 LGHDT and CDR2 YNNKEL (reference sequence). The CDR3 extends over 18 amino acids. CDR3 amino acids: CASSQDRGPGRGANVLTF. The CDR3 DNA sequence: TGTGCCAGCAGCCAAGATAGGGGTCCTGGGCGCGGGGCCAACGTCCTGACTTTC.

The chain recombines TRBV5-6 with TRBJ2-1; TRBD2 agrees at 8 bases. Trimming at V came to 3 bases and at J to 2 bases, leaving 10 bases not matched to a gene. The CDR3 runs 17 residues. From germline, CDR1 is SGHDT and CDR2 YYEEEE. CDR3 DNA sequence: TGTGCCAGCAGCTCGGTAGGAGCGGGGGTGACCTACAATGAGCAGTTCTTC. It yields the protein CASSSVGAGVTYNEQFF.

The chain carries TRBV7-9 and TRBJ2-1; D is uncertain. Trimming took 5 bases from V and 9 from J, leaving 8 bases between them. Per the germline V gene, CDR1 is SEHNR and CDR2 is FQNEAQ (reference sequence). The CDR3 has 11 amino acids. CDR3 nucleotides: TGTGCCAGCAGCGAACTAAGTGAGCAGTTCTTC. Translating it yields CASSELSEQFF.